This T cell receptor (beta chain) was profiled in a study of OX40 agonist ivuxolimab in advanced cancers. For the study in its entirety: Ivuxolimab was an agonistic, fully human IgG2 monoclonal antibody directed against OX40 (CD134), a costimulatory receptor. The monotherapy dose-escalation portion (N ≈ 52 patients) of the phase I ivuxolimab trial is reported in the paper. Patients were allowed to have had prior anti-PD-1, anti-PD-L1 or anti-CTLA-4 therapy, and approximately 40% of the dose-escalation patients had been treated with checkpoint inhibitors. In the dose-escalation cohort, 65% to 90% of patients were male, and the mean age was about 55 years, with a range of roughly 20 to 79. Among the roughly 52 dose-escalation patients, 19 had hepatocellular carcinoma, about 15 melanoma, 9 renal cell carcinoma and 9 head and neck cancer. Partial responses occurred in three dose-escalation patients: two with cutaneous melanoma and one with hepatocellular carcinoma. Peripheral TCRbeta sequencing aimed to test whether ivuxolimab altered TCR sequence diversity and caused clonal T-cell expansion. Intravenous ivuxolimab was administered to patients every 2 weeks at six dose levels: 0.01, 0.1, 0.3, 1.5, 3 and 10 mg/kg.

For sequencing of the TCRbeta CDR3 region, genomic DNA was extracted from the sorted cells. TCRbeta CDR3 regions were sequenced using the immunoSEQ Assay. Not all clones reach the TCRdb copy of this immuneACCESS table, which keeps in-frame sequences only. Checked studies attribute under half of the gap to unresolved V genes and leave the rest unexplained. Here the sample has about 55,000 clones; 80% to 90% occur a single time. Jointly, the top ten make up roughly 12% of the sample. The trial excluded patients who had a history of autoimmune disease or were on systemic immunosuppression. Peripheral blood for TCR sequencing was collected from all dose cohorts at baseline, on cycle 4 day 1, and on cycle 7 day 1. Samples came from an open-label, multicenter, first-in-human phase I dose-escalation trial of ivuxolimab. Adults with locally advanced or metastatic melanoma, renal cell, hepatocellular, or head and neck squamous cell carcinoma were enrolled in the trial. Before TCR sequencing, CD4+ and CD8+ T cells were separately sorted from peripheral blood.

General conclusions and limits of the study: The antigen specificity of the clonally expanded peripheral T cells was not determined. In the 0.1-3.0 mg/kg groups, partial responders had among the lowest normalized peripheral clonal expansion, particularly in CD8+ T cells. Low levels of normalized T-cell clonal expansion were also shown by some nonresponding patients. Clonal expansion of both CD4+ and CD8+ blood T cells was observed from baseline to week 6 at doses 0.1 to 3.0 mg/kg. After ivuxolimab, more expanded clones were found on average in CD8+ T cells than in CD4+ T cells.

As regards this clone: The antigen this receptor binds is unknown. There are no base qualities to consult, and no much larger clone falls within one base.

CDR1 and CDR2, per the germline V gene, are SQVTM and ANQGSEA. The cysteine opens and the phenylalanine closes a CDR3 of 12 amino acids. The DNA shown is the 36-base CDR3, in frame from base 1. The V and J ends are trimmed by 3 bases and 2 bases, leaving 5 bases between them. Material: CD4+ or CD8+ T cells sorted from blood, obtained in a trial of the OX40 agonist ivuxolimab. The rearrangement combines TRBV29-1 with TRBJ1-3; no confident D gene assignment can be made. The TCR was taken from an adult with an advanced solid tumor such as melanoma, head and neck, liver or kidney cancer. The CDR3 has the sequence CSVEGTGNTIYF. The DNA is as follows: TGCAGCGTTGAGGGGACTGGAAACACCATATATTTT.